Sequencing of this T cell receptor beta chain was carried out in a study of cytomegalovirus exposure and HLA in healthy donors. Across the study: Earlier, almost 120 million unique TCR beta sequences were recovered from 200 million or so T cells by an analysis. Study findings and constraints: It was taken for granted in presence/absence analyses that sequencing depth across donors was roughly uniform. Beyond CMV serostatus, there was no information to go on about immune exposure.

Germline CDR1 and CDR2: MDHEN and SYDVKM. The CDR3 extends over 17 amino acids. The germline V and J ends were trimmed by 6 bases and 7 bases, with 25 bases remaining between them. PCR was performed using 60 Vbeta and 13 Jbeta primers. The assay was immunoSEQ multiplex PCR, and TCRdb's table has in-frame clones only and misses some. The sample holds 130,000 to 150,000 clones, approximately 80% seen once. The donors comprised healthy bone marrow donors. Concerning this clone itself: Its antigen is currently unknown.

The receptor was isolated from a male donor in good health and CMV-seronegative. This rearrangement joins TRBV28 to TRBJ2-1; TRBD1 is a possible D gene (7 bases). Sequencing was carried out using PBMCs. The CDR3, as DNA: TGTGCCAGCAGCCGCCAGGGGGGCAGGGGCGGGAAAAATGAGCAGTTCTTC. Its translation: CASSRQGGRGGKNEQFF.